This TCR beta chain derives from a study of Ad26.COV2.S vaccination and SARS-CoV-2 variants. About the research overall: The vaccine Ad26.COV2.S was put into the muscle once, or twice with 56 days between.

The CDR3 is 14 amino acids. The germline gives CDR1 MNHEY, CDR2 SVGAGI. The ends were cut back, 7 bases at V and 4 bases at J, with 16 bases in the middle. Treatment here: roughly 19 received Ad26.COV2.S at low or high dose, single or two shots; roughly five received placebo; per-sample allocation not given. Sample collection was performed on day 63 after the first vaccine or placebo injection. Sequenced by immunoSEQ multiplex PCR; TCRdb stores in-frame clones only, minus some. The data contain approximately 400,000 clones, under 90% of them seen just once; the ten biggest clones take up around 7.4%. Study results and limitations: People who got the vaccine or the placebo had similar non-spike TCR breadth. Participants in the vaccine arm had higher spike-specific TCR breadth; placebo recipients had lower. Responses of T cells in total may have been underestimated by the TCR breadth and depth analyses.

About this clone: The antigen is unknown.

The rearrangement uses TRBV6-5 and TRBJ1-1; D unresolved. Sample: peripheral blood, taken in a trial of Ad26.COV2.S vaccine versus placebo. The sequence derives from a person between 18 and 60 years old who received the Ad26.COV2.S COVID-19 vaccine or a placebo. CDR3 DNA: TGTGCCAGCAACCCGTACCGAGGCGGCACTGAAGCTTTCTTT. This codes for CASNPYRGGTEAFF.